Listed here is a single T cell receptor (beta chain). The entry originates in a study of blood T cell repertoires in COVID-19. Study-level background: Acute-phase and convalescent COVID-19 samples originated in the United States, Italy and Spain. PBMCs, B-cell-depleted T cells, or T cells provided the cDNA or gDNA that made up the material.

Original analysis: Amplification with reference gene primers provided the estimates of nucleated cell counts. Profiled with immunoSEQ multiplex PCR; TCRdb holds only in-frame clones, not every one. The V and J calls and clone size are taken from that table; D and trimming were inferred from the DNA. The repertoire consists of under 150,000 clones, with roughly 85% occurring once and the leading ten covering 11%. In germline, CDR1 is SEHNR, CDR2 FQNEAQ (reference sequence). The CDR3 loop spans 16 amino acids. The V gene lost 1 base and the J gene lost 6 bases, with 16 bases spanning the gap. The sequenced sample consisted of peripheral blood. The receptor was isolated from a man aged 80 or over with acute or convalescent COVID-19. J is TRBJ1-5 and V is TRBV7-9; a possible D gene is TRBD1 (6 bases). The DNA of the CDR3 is TGTGCCAGCAGCTTAGTCTTCGGGGGGCGTAGTCAGCCCCAGCATTTT. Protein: CASSLVFGGRSQPQHF.